Following are 18 T cell receptor beta chains from one sample sequenced in a study of T-cell reconstitution after alpha-beta-depleted transplantation in children. As it was prepared, the TCRbeta library received unique molecular identifiers. TCRdb re-called the PCR reads with MiXCR, one entry per CDR3 protein. The sample comprises about 540,000 distinct CDR3 sequences, about 16% of which are singletons, and 2.5% to 3.5% rests with the top ten. The sample here was PBMCs from the stem cell graft donor, taken from the stem cell graft. The receptors come from a human donor who donated a stem cell graft to a child with acute lymphoblastic leukemia.

This clonotype has only a few counts. The rearrangement links TRBV15 to TRBJ2-1; D is uncertain. With 3 bases removed from V and 6 bases from J, the gap between germline ends came to 6 bases. The CDR3 is 12 amino acids. From germline, CDR1 is LNHNV and CDR2 YYDKDF (reference sequence). In DNA, the CDR3 is TGTGCCACCAGCAGCAGAGCCAATGAGCAGTTCTTC. Translating it yields CATSSRANEQFF.

The table lists this clonotype with a few counts. The V call is TRBV29-1, the J call TRBJ2-5; a weak D match, TRBD1 (5 bases). Trimming removed 6 bases from V and 5 bases from J, with 16 bases in between. The CDR3 loop spans 13 amino acids. Germline-derived CDR1 and CDR2 are SQVTM and ANQGSEA. The CDR3 DNA is TGCAGCGTAGCAGGGCCCGCCGAGGAGACCCAGTACTTC. This codes for CSVAGPAEETQYF.

The chain links TRBV15 to TRBJ2-2, with D unclear. Deletions cut 0 bases from V and 0 bases from J, with 5 bases between. This CDR3 has 15 amino acids. Germline V lookup: CDR1 LNHNV, CDR2 YYDKDF (reference sequence). The chain's CDR3 is CATSRDGPNTGELFF. Here the CDR3 DNA reads TGTGCCACCAGCAGAGATGGCCCGAACACCGGGGAGCTGTTTTTT.

The sample holds a few counts of this clonotype. The chain recombines TRBV2 with TRBJ2-5, with 10 bases that match TRBD2. V was pared by 6 bases and J by 2 bases, with 6 bases of the junction left unmatched. The CDR3 totals 15 residues. The germline V gene has CDR1 SNHLY and CDR2 FYNNEI. The CDR3 protein is CASSAGLAEQETQYF. DNA for the CDR3: TGTGCCAGCAGCGCAGGACTAGCGGAACAAGAGACCCAGTACTTC. Combining the CDR3 with reference TRBV2 and TRBJ2-5 gives the whole variable domain EPEVTQTPSHQVTQMGQEVILRCVPISNHLYFYWYRQILGQKVEFLVSFYNNEISEKSEIFDDQFSVERPDGSNFTLKIRSTKLEDSAMYFCASSAGLAEQETQYFGPGTRLLVL.

This sequence joins TRBV10-3 and TRBJ2-7; D may be TRBD2 (6 bases). This CDR3 is built from 13 residues. Per germline, CDR1 ENHRY and CDR2 SYGVKD. Trimming removed 4 bases from V and 3 bases from J, with 10 bases in between. DNA of the CDR3: TGTGCCATCAGTGGTGGGACTGGCTACGAGCAGTACTTC. Amino acids: CAISGGTGYEQYF.

The V and J genes are TRBV20-1 and TRBJ2-1; D may be TRBD1 or TRBD2 (5 bases each). Trimming cost V 0 bases and J 2 bases, with 11 bases left between them. The CDR3 runs 15 residues. Germline V gene data show CDR1 as DFQATT and CDR2 as SNEGSKA (reference sequence). The chain's CDR3 is CSARDYGTTYNEQFF. DNA for the CDR3: TGCAGTGCTAGAGATTATGGGACCACCTACAATGAGCAGTTCTTC.

This clonotype was seen a handful of times. V usage is TRBV29-1 and J usage is TRBJ1-1; 8 positions agree with TRBD1. The CDR3 totals 10 residues. Germline V lookup: CDR1 SQVTM, CDR2 ANQGSEA. Trimming removed 6 bases from V and 10 bases from J; junction bases left unmatched: 4. The CDR3 nucleotides read TGCAGCGTCAGGGGGCAGGGAGCTTTCTTT. Translated: CSVRGQGAFF.

In this sample, this clonotype turned up a few times. The rearrangement joins TRBV20-1 to TRBJ2-3; unclear D gene. Germline CDR1 reads DFQATT; CDR2 reads SNEGSKA (reference sequence). The V gene lost 6 bases and the J gene lost 8 bases, with 15 bases spanning the gap. There are 12 residues in the CDR3. This CDR3 reads CSADQASPTQYF. CDR3 in DNA: TGCAGTGCAGACCAGGCTTCCCCTACGCAGTATTTT.

The sample holds a few counts of this clonotype. The chain joins TRBV29-1 to TRBJ1-4, with D hard to call. Trimming removed 4 bases from V and 11 bases from J, with 14 bases in between. The CDR3 sequence is 12 residues long. CDR1 is SQVTM and CDR2 is ANQGSEA in the germline V gene. This CDR3 is CSVVRADGKLFF. CDR3 bases: TGCAGCGTTGTAAGGGCCGACGGGAAACTGTTTTTT.

This sequence joins TRBV9 and TRBJ1-2, with 7 bases matching TRBD1. With 0 bases clipped from V and 1 base from J, the junction kept 3 bases outside the gene matches. Germline loops: CDR1 SGDLS, CDR2 YYNGEE. The CDR3 totals 15 residues. The CDR3 here is CASSVEGGRNYGYTF. The CDR3 DNA is TGTGCCAGCAGCGTAGAAGGGGGCCGTAACTATGGCTACACCTTC.

This clonotype occurred a few times. CDR3 region: CASSPEWTGANVLTF. In DNA, the CDR3 is TGTGCCAGCAGCCCGGAATGGACCGGGGCCAACGTCCTGACTTTC. V gene TRBV9 combines with J gene TRBJ2-6, with D hard to call. With 4 bases removed from V and 4 bases from J, the gap between germline ends came to 12 bases. From germline, CDR1 is SGDLS and CDR2 YYNGEE. The CDR3 consists of 15 residues. Full variable domain (outside the CDR3, taken from reference TRBV9 and TRBJ2-6): DSGVTQTPKHLITATGQRVTLRCSPRSGDLSVYWYQQSLDQGLQFLIQYYNGEERAKGNILERFSAQQFPDLHSELNLSSLELGDSALYFCASSPEWTGANVLTFGAGSRLTVL.

The chain is built from TRBV5-1 and TRBJ2-2; 7 nucleotides agree with TRBD1. Germline V gene sequence: CDR1 SGHRS, CDR2 YFSETQ. CDR3 length: 14 residues. V shed 5 bases and J 4 bases; nucleotides not matched to a gene: 5. DNA of the CDR3: TGCGCCAGCAGACCGACAGGGCCCACCGGGGAGCTGTTTTTT. It translates to CASRPTGPTGELFF.

This rearrangement joins TRBV5-1 to TRBJ2-6; 8 nucleotides line up with TRBD2. Trimming at V came to 6 bases and at J to 1 base, leaving 6 bases not matched to a gene. Per the germline V gene, CDR1 is SGHRS and CDR2 is YFSETQ. The CDR3 has 16 residues. CDR3 sequence reads: CASKGLVSSGANVLTF. The DNA of the CDR3 is TGCGCCAGCAAGGGACTAGTATCGTCTGGGGCCAACGTCCTGACTTTC. The entire variable domain, with the rest obtained from reference TRBV5-1 and TRBJ2-6, is as follows: KAGVTQTPRYLIKTRGQQVTLSCSPISGHRSVSWYQQTPGQGLQFLFEYFSETQRNKGNFPGRFSGRQFSNSRSEMNVSTLELGDSALYLCASKGLVSSGANVLTFGAGSRLTVL.

V gene TRBV19 combines with J gene TRBJ1-1, with D tentatively TRBD1 (5 bases). V shed 2 bases and J shed 1 base, with 11 bases lying between them. CDR1 LNHDA and CDR2 SQIVND come from the germline V gene (reference sequence). This CDR3 is built from 15 residues. The CDR3 protein is CASSITAGPNTEAFF. CDR3 DNA: TGTGCCAGTAGTATAACAGCAGGGCCGAACACTGAAGCTTTCTTT.

Only one count was recorded for this clonotype. The rearrangement uses TRBV11-3 and TRBJ2-7; unclear D gene. Trimming took off 2 bases at V and 5 bases at J, with 10 bases between the two ends. The CDR3 contains 13 residues. CDR1 and CDR2 from the germline V gene are SGHNT and YENEEA. In DNA form, the CDR3 reads TGTGCCAGCAGCTTAACCCTAATGCACGAGCAGTACTTC. This translates into CASSLTLMHEQYF. The full variable domain, its missing parts supplied by reference TRBV11-3 and TRBJ2-7, is EAGVVQSPRYKIIEKKQPVAFWCNPISGHNTLYWYLQNLGQGPELLIRYENEEAVDDSQLPKDRFSAERLKGVDSTLKIQPAELGDSAVYLCASSLTLMHEQYFGPGTRLTVT.

This clonotype was observed a few times. The chain recombines TRBV29-1 with TRBJ2-1; 10 bases are shared with TRBD1. The junction had 3 bases not matched to a gene; V was cut back by 2 bases and J by 2 bases. The germline CDR1 and CDR2 sequences are SQVTM and ANQGSEA. This CDR3 has 15 amino acids. The CDR3 DNA follows: TGCAGCGTTGAACCAGACAGGGGGCCCTACAATGAGCAGTTCTTC. Translation: CSVEPDRGPYNEQFF.

This clonotype was seen a few times. The chain links TRBV5-1 to TRBJ1-4; TRBD1 is a possible D gene (5 bases). Germline lookup yields CDR1 SGHRS and CDR2 YFSETQ. Trimming left V 4 bases short and J 7 bases short, with 20 bases between. CDR3 length: 16 amino acids. Here the CDR3 DNA reads TGCGCCAGCAGCGAACCCTCAGGGACTGAGGGTGAAAAACTGTTTTTT. This encodes CASSEPSGTEGEKLFF.

This clonotype was observed a few times. The chain recombines TRBV27 with TRBJ1-5, with D possibly TRBD1 on 5 matching bases. CDR3 size: 16 residues. V dropped 4 bases and J dropped 0 bases, with 13 bases sitting between them. Looked up from germline, CDR1 is MNHEY and CDR2 is SMNVEV (reference sequence). For the CDR3, the DNA is TGTGCCAGCAGTTCGGCAGGGTCCTATAGCAATCAGCCCCAGCATTTT. Protein sequence: CASSSAGSYSNQPQHF.